This TCR beta chain is from a study of T cells in Graves' hyperthyroidism and ophthalmopathy. Looking at the study overall: Peripheral blood collection took place at initial diagnosis, before any treatment.

RNA transcripts provided the source from which TCR beta CDR3 regions were amplified. First-round RT-PCR with HTBI primers amplified the TCR CDR3 region. A single record per CDR3 protein comes from TCRdb applying MiXCR to the multiplex PCR reads. The table has over 350,000 distinct CDR3 sequences, 11% to 15% seen once. This clonotype was seen ten or more times. V lost 6 bases, J lost 7 bases, and 20 bases lay in between. Germline V lookup: CDR1 SNHLY, CDR2 FYNNEI. CDR3 length equals 15 residues. This TCR was sampled from a man aged 45-65 years with Graves' ophthalmopathy. V and J are TRBV2 and TRBJ2-3, with D tentatively TRBD2 (5 bases). Material: blood. The DNA of the CDR3 is TGTGCCAGCAGCGACGGGGATACACGCATGTATACGCAGTATTTT. Translation gives CASSDGDTRMYTQYF.